The rows below give T cell receptor beta chains drawn from one sample of a study of blood T cell repertoires in COVID-19. Profiling relied on immunoSEQ multiplex PCR, and the TCRdb table lists in-frame clones only, not all of them. The data contain tens of thousands of clones, more than 70% of them singletons. Source material: peripheral blood. These receptors were taken from a man aged 50-60 years with active COVID-19. CDR3s include the opening cysteine and the closing phenylalanine or tryptophan. D genes are given only for firm matches. Some rows mark clone size as missing; the rest say once, few, many or name a class of expanded clone.

V	D	size	J	CDR3	DNA
TRBV5-1	TRBD2	NA	TRBJ2-3	CASSSTSGYSDTQYF	TGCGCCAGCAGCTCGACTAGCGGGTATTCAGATACGCAGTATTTT
TRBV5-8	TRBD2	NA	TRBJ2-3	CASSLLIAGQDTQYF	TGTGCCAGCAGCTTGTTAATAGCGGGACAAGATACGCAGTATTTT
TRBV7-9	NA	NA	TRBJ2-1	CASSLDLYNEQFF	TGTGCCAGCAGCTTAGACTTGTACAATGAGCAGTTCTTC
TRBV7-8	NA	NA	TRBJ2-6	CASSPNRAGANVLTF	TGTGCCAGCAGCCCGAACAGGGCTGGGGCCAACGTCCTGACTTTC
TRBV18	TRBD1	NA	TRBJ2-2	CASSPQGAHTGELFF	TGTGCCAGCTCACCTCAGGGGGCGCACACCGGGGAGCTGTTTTTT
TRBV7-8	TRBD2	NA	TRBJ2-1	CASSTTSGGRSEQFF	TGTGCCAGCAGCACCACTAGCGGGGGGAGGAGTGAGCAGTTCTTC
TRBV6-5	TRBD1	NA	TRBJ1-3	CASRRDRVAGNTIYF	TGTGCCAGCAGACGGGACAGGGTGGCTGGAAACACCATATATTTT
TRBV29-1	TRBD1	NA	TRBJ2-5	CSVGGTGGAETQYF	TGCAGCGTTGGCGGGACAGGGGGCGCGGAGACCCAGTACTTC
TRBV27	NA	NA	TRBJ1-2	CASSLYRDLNYGYTF	TGTGCCAGCAGCCTCTACAGGGACCTTAACTATGGCTACACCTTC
TRBV19	NA	NA	TRBJ2-2	CASKSGLFTGELFF	TGTGCCAGTAAGTCCGGACTCTTCACCGGGGAGCTGTTTTTT
TRBV18	NA	few	TRBJ2-7	CASSPKGVDNEQYF	TGTGCCAGCTCACCGAAGGGAGTCGACAACGAGCAGTACTTC
TRBV12-5	TRBD1	NA	TRBJ1-2	CASGLVVRTGGYGYTF	TGTGCTAGTGGTTTGGTGGTCAGGACAGGGGGCTATGGCTACACCTTC